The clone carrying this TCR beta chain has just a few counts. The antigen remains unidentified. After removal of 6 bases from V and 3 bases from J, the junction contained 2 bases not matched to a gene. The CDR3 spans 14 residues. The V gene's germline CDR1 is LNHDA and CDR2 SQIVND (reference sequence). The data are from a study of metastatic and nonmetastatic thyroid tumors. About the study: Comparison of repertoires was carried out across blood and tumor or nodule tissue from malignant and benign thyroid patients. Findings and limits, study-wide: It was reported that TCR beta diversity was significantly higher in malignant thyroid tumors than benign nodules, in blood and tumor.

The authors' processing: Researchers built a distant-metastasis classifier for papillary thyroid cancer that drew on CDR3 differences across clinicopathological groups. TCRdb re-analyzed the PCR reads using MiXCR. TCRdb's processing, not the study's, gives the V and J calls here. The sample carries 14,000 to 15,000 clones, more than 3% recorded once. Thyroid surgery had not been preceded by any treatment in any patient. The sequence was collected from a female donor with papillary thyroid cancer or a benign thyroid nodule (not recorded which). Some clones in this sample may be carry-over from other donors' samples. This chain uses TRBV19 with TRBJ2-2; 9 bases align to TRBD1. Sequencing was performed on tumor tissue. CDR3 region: CASRRTGDTGELFF. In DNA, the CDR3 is TGTGCCAGTAGGAGGACAGGGGACACCGGGGAGCTGTTTTTT.